The 7 T cell receptor beta chains below come from one sample, sequenced in a study of T cells after yellow fever vaccination. In TCRdb, the 5' RACE reads were re-called with MiXCR into one record per CDR3 protein. The sample has 100,000 to 150,000 distinct CDR3 sequences; roughly 10% are singletons. Here the sequenced sample was CD8+ T cells sorted from PBMCs, taken on the day of the yellow fever booster vaccination. The source of these receptors is a man younger than 35 who received the YFV17D yellow fever vaccine.

This clonotype showed up many times. The CDR3 DNA sequence: TGTGCCAGCAGTTTATGCAGGCGGGGGAGCTGCACCGGGGAGCTGTTTTTT. Encoded protein: CASSLCRRGSCTGELFF. This rearrangement joins TRBV28 to TRBJ2-2; 7 nucleotides align to TRBD2. CDR3 length: 17 amino acids. V was clipped by 0 bases and J by 4 bases; unmatched bases: 8. Per germline, CDR1 MDHEN and CDR2 SYDVKM.

This chain links TRBV7-9 with TRBJ2-1; D might be TRBD1 or TRBD2, each matching 5 bases. The length of the CDR3 is 18 residues. Germline values: CDR1 SEHNR, CDR2 FQNEAQ (reference sequence). V dropped 2 bases and J dropped 0 bases, with 17 bases sitting between them. CDR3 protein: CASSLQGGGQSSYNEQFF. The CDR3 nucleotides read TGTGCCAGCAGCTTACAGGGTGGCGGGCAGAGCTCCTACAATGAGCAGTTCTTC. The full variable domain, completed using reference TRBV7-9 and TRBJ2-1, is DTGVSQNPRHKITKRGQNVTFRCDPISEHNRLYWYRQTLGQGPEFLTYFQNEAQLEKSRLLSDRFSAERPKGSFSTLEIQRTEQGDSAMYLCASSLQGGGQSSYNEQFFGPGTRLTVL.

This clonotype appeared a few times. The chain joins TRBV27 to TRBJ1-1; 8 positions agree with TRBD1. CDR1 and CDR2 (germline): MNHEY, SMNVEV (reference sequence). V lost 3 bases, J lost 11 bases, and 11 bases stayed unmatched. This CDR3 comprises 14 residues. DNA of the CDR3: TGTGCCAGCAGTTTCACCTCGGACAGGGCGGGTGCTTTCTTT. Its translation is CASSFTSDRAGAFF.

The chain combines TRBV7-6 with TRBJ2-3; D possibly corresponds to TRBD2 (7 bases). The CDR3 length is 15 residues. Germline CDR1 SGHVS, CDR2 FNYEAQ. With 1 base removed from V and 6 bases from J, the gap between germline ends came to 14 bases. The chain's CDR3 is CASSLGGGRADTQYF. Written as DNA, the CDR3 is TGTGCCAGCAGCTTAGGGGGGGGCAGGGCGGATACGCAGTATTTT. Filled out from reference TRBV7-6 and TRBJ2-3, the complete variable domain reads GAGVSQSPRYKVTKRGQDVALRCDPISGHVSLYWYRQALGQGPEFLTYFNYEAQQDKSGLPNDRFSAERPEGSISTLTIQRTEQRDSAMYRCASSLGGGRADTQYFGPGTRLTVL.

V is TRBV5-6 and J is TRBJ1-5; D is perhaps TRBD1 (5 bases). The CDR3 has 15 amino acids. Trimming stripped 4 bases from V and 9 bases from J, with 20 bases between. CDR1 SGHDT and CDR2 YYEEEE come from the germline V gene. CDR3 nucleotide sequence: TGTGCCAGCAGCAACCTCTTCCGGGGGATCAGGCCCCAGCATTTT. Its translation is CASSNLFRGIRPQHF.

This clonotype was recorded a few times. The chain uses TRBV7-7 and TRBJ1-5, with D possibly being TRBD1 (6 bases). This CDR3 has 15 residues. Germline CDR1 reads SSHAT; CDR2 reads FNYEAQ (reference sequence). Trimming removed 2 bases at V and 6 bases at J, with 14 bases between. CDR3 protein: CASSLYVKGVQPQHF. The CDR3 bases are TGTGCCAGCAGCTTATATGTTAAGGGGGTTCAGCCCCAGCATTTT. Together with reference TRBV7-7 and TRBJ1-5, the CDR3 gives the full variable domain: GAGVSQSPRYKVTKRGQDVTLRCDPISSHATLYWYQQALGQGPEFLTYFNYEAQPDKSGLPSDRFSAERPEGSISTLTIQRTEQRDSAMYRCASSLYVKGVQPQHFGDGTRLSIL.

This clonotype was seen a few times. The rearrangement joins TRBV20-1 to TRBJ1-6; D is possibly TRBD1 (5 bases). CDR3 length: 15 amino acids. CDR1 and CDR2 (germline): DFQATT, SNEGSKA (reference sequence). Trimming cost V 0 bases and J 5 bases, with 11 bases left between them. This chain's CDR3 is CSARDWGSDNSPLHF. The CDR3 DNA follows: TGCAGTGCTAGAGATTGGGGGTCCGATAATTCACCCCTCCACTTT.